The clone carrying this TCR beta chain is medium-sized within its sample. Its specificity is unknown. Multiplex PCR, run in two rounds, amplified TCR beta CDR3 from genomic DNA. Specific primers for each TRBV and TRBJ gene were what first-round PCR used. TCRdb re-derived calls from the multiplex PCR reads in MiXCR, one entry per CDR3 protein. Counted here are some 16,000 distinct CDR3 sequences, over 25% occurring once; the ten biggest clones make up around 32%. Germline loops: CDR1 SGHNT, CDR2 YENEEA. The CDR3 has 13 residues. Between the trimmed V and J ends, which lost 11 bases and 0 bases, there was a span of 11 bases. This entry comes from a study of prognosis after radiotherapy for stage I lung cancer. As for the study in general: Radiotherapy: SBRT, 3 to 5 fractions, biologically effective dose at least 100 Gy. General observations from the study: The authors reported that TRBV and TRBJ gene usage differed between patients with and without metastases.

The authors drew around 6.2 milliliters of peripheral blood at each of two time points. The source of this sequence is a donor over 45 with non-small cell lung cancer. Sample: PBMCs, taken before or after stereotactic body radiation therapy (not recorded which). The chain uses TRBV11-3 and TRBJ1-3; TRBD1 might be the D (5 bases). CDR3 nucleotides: TGTGCCTCTAGCGGGGGCTCTGGAAACACCATATATTTT. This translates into CASSGGSGNTIYF.